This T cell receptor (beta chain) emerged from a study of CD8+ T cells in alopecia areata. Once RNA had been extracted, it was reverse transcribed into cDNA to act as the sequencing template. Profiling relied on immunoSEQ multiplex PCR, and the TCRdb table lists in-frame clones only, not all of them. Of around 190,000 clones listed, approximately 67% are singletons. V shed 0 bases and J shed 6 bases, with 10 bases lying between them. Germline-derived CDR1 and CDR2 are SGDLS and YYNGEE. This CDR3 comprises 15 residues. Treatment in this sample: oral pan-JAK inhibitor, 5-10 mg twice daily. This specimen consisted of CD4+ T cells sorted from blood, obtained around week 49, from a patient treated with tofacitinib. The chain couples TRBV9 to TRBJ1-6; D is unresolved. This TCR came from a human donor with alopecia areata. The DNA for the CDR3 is TGTGCCAGCAGCGTAGCCGACATTATTAATTCACCCCTCCACTTT. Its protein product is CASSVADIINSPLHF.